This passage covers 8 T cell receptor beta chains from one sample sequenced in a study of cytomegalovirus exposure and HLA in healthy donors. This PCR relied on a set of 60 Vbeta primers and 13 Jbeta primers. The table came from immunoSEQ multiplex PCR; TCRdb's copy has only in-frame clones and leaves some out. Here the sample spans roughly 98,000 clones, about four fifths being singletons. The sample comprised PBMCs. The receptors were gathered from a woman in her seventies in good health and CMV-seropositive.

As for this clone: Additional DNA sequences in this sample encode the identical CDR3. The chain carries TRBV18 and TRBJ2-2; D call uncertain. Germline assignment: CDR1 KGHSH and CDR2 LQKENI. The V end was cut by 3 bases, the J end by 4 bases, with 9 bases between. The CDR3 runs 14 residues. The CDR3 DNA reads as TGTGCCAGCTCACCTACTTCACCCACCGGGGAGCTGTTTTTT. It codes for CASSPTSPTGELFF.

In regard to this clone: Other DNA sequences in the sample encode the same CDR3. This chain joins TRBV23-1 and TRBJ1-5; 7 bases map to TRBD1. TRBV23-1 is an open reading frame whose function is uncertain. The CDR3 length is 14 residues. V gave up 4 bases and J gave up 5 bases; unmatched junction bases: 5. Here the CDR3 reads CASSRTGADQPQHF. CDR3 in DNA: TGCGCCAGCAGTCGGACAGGAGCGGATCAGCCCCAGCATTTT.

This clone was counted between two and nine times. Distinct nucleotide sequences in the sample also encode this CDR3. The rearrangement joins TRBV15 to TRBJ1-2; no definite D call. The CDR3 covers 13 residues. Germline assignment: CDR1 LNHNV and CDR2 YYDKDF (reference sequence). The germline V and J ends were trimmed by 0 bases and 1 base, with 3 bases remaining between them. CDR3 bases: TGTGCCACCAGCAGAGACCGTAACTATGGCTACACCTTC. Its protein product is CATSRDRNYGYTF.

This clone has just a few counts. The V call is TRBV5-6, the J call TRBJ2-5; D call uncertain. Germline V gives CDR1 SGHDT, CDR2 YYEEEE. V was cut by 0 bases and J by 11 bases, with 11 bases left in between. The CDR3 consists of 12 residues. The CDR3 nucleotides are TGTGCCAGCAGCTTGGACGGTCGTCAACAGTACTTC. It yields the protein CASSLDGRQQYF.

This chain joins TRBV28 and TRBJ1-2; D is unresolved. CDR1 and CDR2 from the germline V gene are MDHEN and SYDVKM. CDR3 size: 12 residues. V was trimmed by 4 bases and J by 0 bases, leaving 3 bases between them. CDR3 loop: CASSSTNYGYTF. The CDR3 DNA reads TGTGCCAGCAGTTCAACTAACTATGGCTACACCTTC.

The V call is TRBV5-1, the J call TRBJ2-4; no clear D. Per germline, CDR1 SGHRS and CDR2 YFSETQ. The length of the CDR3 is 15 residues. Trimming left V 4 bases short and J 7 bases short, with 18 bases between. DNA for the CDR3: TGCGCCAGCAGCCCCCGCATGGGCGTGGCGAACATTCAGTACTTC. Protein product: CASSPRMGVANIQYF.

The rearrangement uses TRBV5-1 and TRBJ1-2; 7 bases are a match to TRBD1. The CDR3 is 14 amino acids. Germline V gene lookup returns CDR1 SGHRS and CDR2 YFSETQ. Trimming at V came to 0 bases and at J to 6 bases, leaving 5 bases not matched to a gene. In nucleotides, the CDR3 is TGCGCCAGCAGCTTGGGACAGGGCGTCGATGGCTACACCTTC. Amino acids: CASSLGQGVDGYTF.

CDR3 residues: CASSQVLLTTSYEQYF. The DNA of the CDR3 is TGCGCCAGCAGCCAAGTCCTCCTCACGACTAGCTACGAGCAGTACTTC. V usage is TRBV4-1 and J usage is TRBJ2-5; D is perhaps TRBD2 (6 bases). The DNA end is a closer match to TRBJ2-7, so the J assignment may be wrong. The CDR3 spans 16 residues. CDR1 and CDR2 from the germline V gene are MGHRA and YSYEKL.